This TCR beta chain was sequenced during a study of post-analysis software for immune sequencing data. Study conclusions and caveats: Higher frequency in patients than in controls was seen for about five TRBV segments, with TRBV5-6, TRBV5-1 and TRBV20-1 among them.

Built from TCR beta cDNA, the libraries had unique molecular identifiers in them. The yield from about 1 to 10 million T cells was roughly 500,000 cDNA molecules in total. Each CDR3 protein gets one entry after TCRdb re-called the PCR reads with MiXCR. The profile shows approximately 730,000 distinct CDR3 sequences, around 45% of them singletons. This clonotype was recorded a few times. Its target is not known. Germline V gene sequence: CDR1 SGHRS, CDR2 YFSETQ. The CDR3 contains 12 residues. Trimming pared 7 bases from V and 1 base from J, leaving 8 bases between. The source of this sequence is a girl between 5 and 17 years old with multiple sclerosis. The chain links TRBV5-1 to TRBJ2-5; D remains unclear. What was sequenced was blood. The CDR3 sequence: CASGSVQETQYF. The CDR3 DNA reads TGCGCCAGCGGGTCGGTCCAAGAGACCCAGTACTTC.